The T cell receptor (beta chain) under discussion was sequenced for a study of T cell responses to AZD1222 COVID-19 vaccine. Findings of the study overall: Sampled repertoires all dated from after the peak T cell response. Seropositivity was recorded at baseline in only a handful of AZD1222 recipients. Receipt of two AZD1222 doses was followed by a rise in Spike-specific TCR breadth and depth. Donors were largely white British and mainly female; clonal diversity was possibly underestimated.

The repertoire was sequenced with immunoSEQ multiplex PCR; TCRdb's copy has only in-frame clones and lacks some. The sample yields around 130,000 clones, approximately 91% seen once. On this clone: Its antigen is as yet unknown.

The CDR3 is 17 residues long. V gave up 5 bases and J gave up 0 bases, with 19 bases separating them. Per germline, CDR1 LNHDA and CDR2 SQIVND (reference sequence). The input for sequencing was peripheral blood, taken on day 0 of AZD1222 vaccination. This sequence joins TRBV19 and TRBJ2-5; possible D gene TRBD2, 6 bases. The clonotype originates from an adult in good health. As DNA, the CDR3 is TGTGCCAGTAGTCCTGACTGGCCAGCGGGCTACCAAGAGACCCAGTACTTC. Translation: CASSPDWPAGYQETQYF.